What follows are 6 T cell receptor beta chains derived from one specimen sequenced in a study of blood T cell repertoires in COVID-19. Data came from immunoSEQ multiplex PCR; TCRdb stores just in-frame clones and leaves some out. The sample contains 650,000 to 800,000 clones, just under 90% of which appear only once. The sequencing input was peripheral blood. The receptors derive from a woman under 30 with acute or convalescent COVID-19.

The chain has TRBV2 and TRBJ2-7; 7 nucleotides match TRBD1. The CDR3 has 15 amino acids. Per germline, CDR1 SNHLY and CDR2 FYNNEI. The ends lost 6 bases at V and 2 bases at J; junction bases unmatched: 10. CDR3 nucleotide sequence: TGTGCCAGCAGCGGACAGGCGCAGGGGGCCTACGAGCAGTACTTC. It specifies CASSGQAQGAYEQYF.

CDR3 in DNA: TGTGCCAGCAGTATGGGACAGGGGAATCAGCCCCAGCATTTT. This encodes CASSMGQGNQPQHF. The rearrangement joins TRBV6-2 or TRBV6-3 to TRBJ1-5; TRBD1 matches at 10 bases. The CDR3 is made up of 14 amino acids. J lost 4 bases, V lost 5 bases, and 2 bases had no gene match. Germline V lookup: CDR1 MNHEY, CDR2 SVGEGT.

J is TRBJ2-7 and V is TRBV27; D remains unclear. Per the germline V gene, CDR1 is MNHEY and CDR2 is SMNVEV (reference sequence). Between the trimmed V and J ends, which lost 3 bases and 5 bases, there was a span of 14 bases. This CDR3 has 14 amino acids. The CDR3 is CASSFLGHDHEQYF. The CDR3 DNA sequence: TGTGCCAGCAGTTTCTTGGGCCACGACCACGAGCAGTACTTC.

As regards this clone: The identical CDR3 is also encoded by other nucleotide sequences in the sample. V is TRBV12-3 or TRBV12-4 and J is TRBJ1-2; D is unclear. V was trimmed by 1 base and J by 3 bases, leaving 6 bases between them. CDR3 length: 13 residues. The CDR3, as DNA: TGTGCCAGCAGTTTAGGTCGGGACTATGGCTACACCTTC. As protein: CASSLGRDYGYTF.

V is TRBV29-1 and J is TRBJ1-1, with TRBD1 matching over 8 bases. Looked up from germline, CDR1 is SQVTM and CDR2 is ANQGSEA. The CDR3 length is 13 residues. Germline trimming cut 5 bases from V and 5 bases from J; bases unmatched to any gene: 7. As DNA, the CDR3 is TGCAGCGTTTCAGGGGGCGGAAGGACTGAAGCTTTCTTT. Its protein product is CSVSGGGRTEAFF. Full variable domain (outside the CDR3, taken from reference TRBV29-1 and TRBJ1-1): SAVISQKPSRDICQRGTSLTIQCQVDSQVTMMFWYRQQPGQSLTLIATANQGSEATYESGFVIDKFPISRPNLTFSTLTVSNMSPEDSSIYLCSVSGGGRTEAFFGQGTRLTVV.

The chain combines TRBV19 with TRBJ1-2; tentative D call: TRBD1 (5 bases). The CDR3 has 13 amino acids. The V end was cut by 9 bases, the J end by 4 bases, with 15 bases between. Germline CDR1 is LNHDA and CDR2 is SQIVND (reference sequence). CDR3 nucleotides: TGTGCCAGCAGCTGGACATCGTTCTATGGCTACACCTTC. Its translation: CASSWTSFYGYTF.